This T cell receptor (beta chain) was documented in a study of human T cells and chemical hapten exposure. General study findings and limits: Those TCRs sitting above 1 in 1000 frequency stayed the same with DPC sensitization.

The authors' total RNA extraction used unfractionated whole blood. Trimming stripped 4 bases from V and 4 bases from J, with 17 bases between. CDR1 SGDLS and CDR2 YYNGEE come from the germline V gene. The CDR3 length is 15 residues. In this sample, this clonotype turned up many times. Its specificity is unknown. In the library, unique molecular identifiers were attached to individual cDNA molecules. TCRdb re-derived calls from the 5' RACE reads in MiXCR, one entry per CDR3 protein. The table records about 140,000 distinct CDR3 sequences, around 4.1% of them present only once. V is TRBV9 and J is TRBJ1-1; weak D call: TRBD1 (5 bases). The TCR comes from a female donor in good health. CDR3 protein: CASSPWGEVGTEAFF. The CDR3 DNA reads TGTGCCAGCAGCCCATGGGGGGAAGTGGGCACTGAAGCTTTCTTT.